One and the same sample provided the 5 T cell receptor beta chains below, sequenced in a study of blood T cell repertoires in COVID-19. Profiled with immunoSEQ multiplex PCR; TCRdb holds only in-frame clones, not every one. This table has roughly 120,000 clones, around 68% appearing once. The sequenced material came from peripheral blood. These receptors came from a woman between 55 and 75 years old with acute or convalescent COVID-19.

This chain uses TRBV24-1 with TRBJ1-1; D possibly corresponds to TRBD1 (5 bases). Germline CDR1 reads KGHDR; CDR2 reads SFDVKD. The CDR3 runs to 13 residues. The V and J ends lost 7 bases and 3 bases respectively, with 11 bases between them. The DNA for the CDR3 is TGTGCCACCAGCGCCGACAGCTACACTGAAGCTTTCTTT. This codes for CATSADSYTEAFF.

The rearrangement joins TRBV9 to TRBJ2-3; D is unclear. V lost 2 bases and J lost 4, with 11 bases in between. CDR1 is SGDLS, CDR2 YYNGEE, per germline. This CDR3 comprises 14 residues. CDR3 protein: CASSVSGRADTQYF. CDR3 DNA: TGTGCCAGCAGCGTTAGTGGGCGAGCAGATACGCAGTATTTT.

The chain has TRBV29-1 and TRBJ1-3; 10 bases are shared with TRBD1. CDR3 length equals 16 residues. J gave up 2 bases and V 4 bases, and 8 bases lay outside the gene matches. Germline V gives CDR1 SQVTM, CDR2 ANQGSEA. The CDR3 sequence: CSVVKPGQGPGNTIYF. The CDR3 DNA reads TGCAGCGTTGTCAAGCCGGGACAGGGGCCTGGAAACACCATATATTTT.

The chain joins TRBV7-3 to TRBJ2-1; D unresolved. CDR3 length: 13 residues. V was trimmed by 2 bases and J by 5 bases, leaving 7 bases between them. The V gene's germline CDR1 is SGHTA and CDR2 FQGTGA. Written as DNA, the CDR3 is TGTGCCAGCAGCTTACAGTCCGACAATGAGCAGTTCTTC. Its protein is CASSLQSDNEQFF.

This clone was picked up one time. V and J are TRBV25-1 and TRBJ1-2, with D possibly being TRBD1 (5 bases). There are 14 residues in the CDR3. The germline V and J ends were trimmed by 1 base and 4 bases, with 10 bases remaining between them. Germline assignment: CDR1 MGHDK and CDR2 SYGVNS. The CDR3, as DNA: TGTGCCAGCAGTGAATCGGGGGGGGGCTATGGCTACACCTTC. The encoded protein is CASSESGGGYGYTF.